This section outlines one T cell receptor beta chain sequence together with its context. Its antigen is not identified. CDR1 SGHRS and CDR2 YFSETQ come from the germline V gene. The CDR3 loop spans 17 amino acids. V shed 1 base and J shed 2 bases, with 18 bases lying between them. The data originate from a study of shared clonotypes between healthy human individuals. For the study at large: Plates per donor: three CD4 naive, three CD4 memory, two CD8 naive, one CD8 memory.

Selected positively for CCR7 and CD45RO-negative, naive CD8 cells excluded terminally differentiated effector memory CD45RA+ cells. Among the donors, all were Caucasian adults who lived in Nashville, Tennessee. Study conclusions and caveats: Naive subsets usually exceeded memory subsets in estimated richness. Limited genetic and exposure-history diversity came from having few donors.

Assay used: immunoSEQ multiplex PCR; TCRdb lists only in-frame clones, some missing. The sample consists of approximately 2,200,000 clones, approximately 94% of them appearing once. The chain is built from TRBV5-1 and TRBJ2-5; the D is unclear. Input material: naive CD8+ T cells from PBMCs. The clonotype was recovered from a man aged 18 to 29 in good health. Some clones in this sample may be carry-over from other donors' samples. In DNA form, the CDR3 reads TGCGCCAGCAGCTTGACCCGGACGGAACCTAGACAAGAGACCCAGTACTTC. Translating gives CASSLTRTEPRQETQYF.